This T cell receptor (beta chain) was observed in a study of post-analysis software for immune sequencing data. General study points: Patients showed TRBV5-6, TRBV5-1 and TRBV20-1 among a handful of TRBV segments more frequent than in controls.

Libraries were made from TCR beta cDNA, and they carried unique molecular identifiers. TCRdb ran MiXCR on the PCR reads and lists one entry per CDR3 protein. Counted here are some 370,000 distinct CDR3 sequences, around 37% occurring once; the ten biggest clones make up 13%. This clonotype was detected only a few times. The antigen remains undetermined. The CDR3 runs 18 residues. Germline CDR1 SQVTM, CDR2 ANQGSEA. The junction had 12 bases not matched to a gene; V was cut back by 0 bases and J by 2 bases. The chain recombines TRBV29-1 with TRBJ2-1; 8 bases are shared with TRBD2. This receptor was identified in a girl aged 10 to 17 with multiple sclerosis. Sequencing was performed on blood. The CDR3 nucleotides read TGCAGCGTTGAAGAAGGAATAGGCGGGGGGACCACCTACAATGAGCAGTTCTTC. It codes for CSVEEGIGGGTTYNEQFF.